The T cell receptor (beta chain) under discussion was sequenced for a study of blood T cell repertoires in COVID-19. Study in general: The study drew acute and convalescent COVID-19 samples from the United States, Italy and Spain.

This clone has only one observation. Between the trimmed V and J ends, which lost 3 bases and 2 bases, there was a span of 11 bases. From germline, CDR1 is MDHEN and CDR2 SYDVKM. There are 15 residues in the CDR3. Assay: immunoSEQ multiplex PCR; the TCRdb copy retains only in-frame clones and omits some. The data show around 170,000 clones, about 86% seen once. This receptor was obtained from a young woman with active or convalescent COVID-19. The material sequenced was peripheral blood. The rearrangement joins TRBV28 to TRBJ1-5, with D uncertain. CDR3 loop: CASSFTGSRNQPQHF. The CDR3 DNA reads as TGTGCCAGCAGTTTCACGGGGTCTCGCAATCAGCCCCAGCATTTT.